One sample yielded the 14 T cell receptor beta chains listed below, sequenced in a study of T cells in localized non-small cell lung cancer. Only in-frame clones appear in the TCRdb table, and some are missing; sequencing was by immunoSEQ multiplex PCR. The sample lists about 1,400 clones, roughly a quarter occurring once. Sequencing used normal lung tissue next to the tumor, obtained before any cancer treatment. The receptor set was obtained from a man aged 35-69 years with stage II squamous cell lung carcinoma.

This clone was counted between two and nine times. The V call is TRBV6-8, the J call TRBJ2-1; 7 positions agree with TRBD2. Trimming cost V 5 bases and J 0 bases; bases outside gene matches: 13. Germline V CDR1 and CDR2: MNHGY, SAAAGT. The CDR3 is made up of 18 amino acids. The CDR3 region is CASSGGYGGRVSYNEQFF. Written as DNA, the CDR3 is TGTGCCAGCAGTGGTGGCTATGGCGGGAGAGTCTCCTACAATGAGCAGTTCTTC.

This clone is termed medium-sized. V gene TRBV9 combines with J gene TRBJ2-1, with 9 nucleotides matching TRBD2. V trimming: 3 bases; J trimming: 7 bases; junction bases outside the gene matches: 17. The CDR3 is 18 amino acids. Germline V lookup: CDR1 SGDLS, CDR2 YYNGEE. The CDR3, as DNA: TGTGCCAGCAGCGGCCCTAGCGGGACCGCCCTTTTTGGAAATGAGCAGTTCTTC. As protein: CASSGPSGTALFGNEQFF.

V is TRBV11-3 and J is TRBJ2-5; 7 bases are shared with TRBD1. Germline CDR1 and CDR2: SGHNT and YENEEA. V lost 8 bases to trimming and J lost 5 bases; unmatched junction nucleotides: 17. The CDR3 covers 16 residues. The CDR3 DNA sequence: TGTGCCAGCGAGAGGTGGGAGACAGGGTGGTTGGAGACCCAGTACTTC. Translated: CASERWETGWLETQYF.

This clone came up once. The V call is TRBV18, the J call TRBJ2-3, with TRBD2 as a possible D gene (6 bases). The germline gives CDR1 KGHSH, CDR2 LQKENI. Between the trimmed V and J ends, which lost 3 bases and 1 base, there was a span of 14 bases. CDR3 size: 16 residues. CDR3 DNA: TGTGCCAGCTCACCCGGGCGGGCTAGCGGCACAGATACGCAGTATTTT. Protein: CASSPGRASGTDTQYF.

This chain links TRBV28 with TRBJ1-1; a weak D match, TRBD1 (5 bases). V shed 7 bases and J shed 8 bases, with 14 bases lying between them. Germline lookup yields CDR1 MDHEN and CDR2 SYDVKM. CDR3 length equals 12 residues. The CDR3 DNA reads TGTGCCAGCACTACTTTTACAGGCGAAGCTTTCTTT. Its translation: CASTTFTGEAFF.

This clone has just a few counts. V gene TRBV14 combines with J gene TRBJ2-2, with D unclear. The germline gives CDR1 SGHDN, CDR2 FVKESK. Trimming stripped 2 bases from V and 0 bases from J, with 7 bases between. CDR3 length: 15 amino acids. The CDR3 DNA sequence: TGTGCCAGCAGCCAATCCATTTCGAACACCGGGGAGCTGTTTTTT. Protein product: CASSQSISNTGELFF. The full variable domain, completed using reference TRBV14 and TRBJ2-2, is EAGVTQFPSHSVIEKGQTVTLRCDPISGHDNLYWYRRVMGKEIKFLLHFVKESKQDESGMPNNRFLAERTGGTYSTLKVQPAELEDSGVYFCASSQSISNTGELFFGEGSRLTVL.

The chain combines TRBV15 with TRBJ2-2, with 8 bases that match TRBD2. Germline CDR1 LNHNV, CDR2 YYDKDF (reference sequence). This CDR3 spans 18 amino acids. V was clipped by 5 bases and J by 9 bases; unmatched bases: 20. This CDR3 reads CATSPYGRGSLTRRELFF. For the CDR3, the DNA is TGTGCCACCAGCCCATACGGGAGGGGGTCCCTGACGCGCAGGGAGCTGTTTTTT.

The rearrangement joins TRBV5-1 to TRBJ1-5; possible D gene TRBD1, 5 bases. The CDR3 runs to 14 residues. Trimming left V 6 bases short and J 3 bases short, with 13 bases between. Germline V gives CDR1 SGHRS, CDR2 YFSETQ. The CDR3 is CASKEGPANQPQHF. In nucleotides, the CDR3 is TGCGCCAGCAAAGAGGGACCTGCCAATCAGCCCCAGCATTTT.

The chain is built from TRBV6-8 and TRBJ1-5; no firm D call. This CDR3 has 14 amino acids. The V gene lost 6 bases and the J gene lost 5 bases, with 14 bases spanning the gap. Germline loops: CDR1 MNHGY, CDR2 SAAAGT. CDR3 bases: TGTGCCAGCAGGGACGGCGGAAGCCATCAGCCCCAGCATTTT. It codes for CASRDGGSHQPQHF.

This clone turned up a few times. The chain carries TRBV19 and TRBJ1-1; D uncertain. V was shortened by 1 base and J by 5 bases, with 8 bases between the two germline ends. Germline CDR1 reads LNHDA; CDR2 reads SQIVND (reference sequence). The CDR3 runs to 13 residues. In DNA form, the CDR3 reads TGTGCCAGTAGTATAGGACGCATGACTGAAGCTTTCTTT. As protein: CASSIGRMTEAFF.

CDR3 in amino acids: CASSVDARGAGGDGYTF. The CDR3 DNA sequence: TGTGCCAGCAGCGTAGATGCCCGAGGGGCGGGCGGGGATGGCTACACCTTC. The chain has TRBV9 and TRBJ1-2; possible D gene TRBD1, 5 bases. Germline V gives CDR1 SGDLS, CDR2 YYNGEE. Trimming took 0 bases from V and 6 from J, leaving 21 bases between them. The CDR3 spans 17 residues. Variable domain in full (rest from reference TRBV9 and TRBJ1-2): DSGVTQTPKHLITATGQRVTLRCSPRSGDLSVYWYQQSLDQGLQFLIQYYNGEERAKGNILERFSAQQFPDLHSELNLSSLELGDSALYFCASSVDARGAGGDGYTFGSGTRLTVV.

This clone has more than one count but fewer than ten. This chain joins TRBV9 and TRBJ1-5; 7 nucleotides align to TRBD1. V shed 3 bases, J shed 6 bases, and the junction held 9 bases outside the gene matches. The CDR3 is 15 residues long. CDR1 is SGDLS and CDR2 is YYNGEE in the germline V gene. Here the CDR3 DNA reads TGTGCCAGCAGCGCGACGCAGGGGGACGGTCAGCCCCAGCATTTT. It translates to CASSATQGDGQPQHF.

A single count supports this clone. The rearrangement links TRBV5-1 to TRBJ1-6; 10 nucleotides align to TRBD1. The CDR3 length is 15 residues. J was trimmed by 9 bases and V by 7 bases; bases with no gene match: 10. The V gene's germline CDR1 is SGHRS and CDR2 YFSETQ. This chain's CDR3 is CASGSGTGELSPLHF. The CDR3 coding sequence is TGCGCCAGCGGCTCAGGGACAGGGGAACTTTCACCCCTCCACTTT. Variable domain in full (rest from reference TRBV5-1 and TRBJ1-6): KAGVTQTPRYLIKTRGQQVTLSCSPISGHRSVSWYQQTPGQGLQFLFEYFSETQRNKGNFPGRFSGRQFSNSRSEMNVSTLELGDSALYLCASGSGTGELSPLHFGNGTRLTVT.

This clone occurred a few times. The chain combines TRBV10-3 with TRBJ1-1, with TRBD1 matching over 7 bases. V was pared by 0 bases and J by 1 base, with 14 bases of the junction left unmatched. CDR1 ENHRY and CDR2 SYGVKD come from the germline V gene. CDR3 length: 19 amino acids. The CDR3 sequence is CAISESVRGRKGENTEAFF. The CDR3 DNA sequence: TGTGCCATCAGTGAGTCGGTAAGGGGGCGCAAAGGGGAGAACACTGAAGCTTTCTTT.